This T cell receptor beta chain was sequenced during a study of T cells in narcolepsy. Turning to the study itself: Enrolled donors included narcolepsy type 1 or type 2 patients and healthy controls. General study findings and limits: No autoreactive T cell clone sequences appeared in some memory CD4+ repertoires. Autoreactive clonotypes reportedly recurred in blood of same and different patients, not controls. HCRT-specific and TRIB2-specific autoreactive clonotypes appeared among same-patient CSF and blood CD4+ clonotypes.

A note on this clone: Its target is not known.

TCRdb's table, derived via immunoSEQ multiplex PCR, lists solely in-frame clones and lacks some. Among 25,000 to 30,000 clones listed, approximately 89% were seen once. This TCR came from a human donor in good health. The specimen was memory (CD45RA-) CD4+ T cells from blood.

This CDR3 reads CAWTQGRPTGELFF. CDR3 in DNA: TGTGCCTGGACCCAGGGACGCCCCACCGGGGAGCTGTTTTTT. The chain carries TRBV30 and TRBJ2-2; D is tentatively TRBD1 or TRBD2 (5 bases each). Between the trimmed V and J ends, which lost 4 bases and 4 bases, there was a span of 13 bases. The CDR3 loop spans 14 amino acids. The germline CDR1 and CDR2 sequences are GTSNPN and SVGIG (reference sequence).